These T cell receptor beta chains were read from a single sample in a study of neurological immune-mediated disorders. Using its own MiXCR run on the 5' RACE reads, TCRdb lists one record per CDR3 protein. This sample has under 75,000 distinct CDR3 sequences, with about 3.4% found just once. Sequenced: PBMCs. Receptors were obtained from an older woman with multiple sclerosis. Each CDR3 is given with its conserved first and last residue.

V gene	CDR3 protein
TRBV5-1	CASSLRGLNYEQYF
TRBV4-2	CASSQDLSFYEQYF
TRBV20-1	CSARGTGLGSYNSPLHF
TRBV12-3/TRBV12-4	CASSLSRVGSPLHF
TRBV5-1	CASARDPRSYNEQFF
TRBV5-1	CASSRESPGGNIQYF
TRBV7-6	CASSLSTGATQYF
TRBV20-1	CSATLGTVYNEQFF
TRBV11-2	CASSLTRGPSYEQYF
TRBV7-2	CASSFERQGPEAFF
TRBV7-2	CASSLGGGNTGELFF
TRBV12-3/TRBV12-4	CASSSPGQSEQYF
TRBV4-2	CASSQGTGDYGYTF
TRBV20-1	CSAADPQKRVLTF
TRBV7-9	CASSYVGQPQHF
TRBV20-1	CSARSPSSYNEQFF
TRBV10-1	CASSLGSLGEQYF